What follows are 26 T cell receptor beta chains derived from one specimen sequenced in a study of blood T cell repertoires in COVID-19. Sequencing was performed with immunoSEQ multiplex PCR; in TCRdb, only in-frame clones are kept and a portion is missing. The sample yields 430,000 or so clones, about 88% seen once. The source material was PBMCs or T cells enriched from blood (not recorded which). Receptor source: a woman between 18 and 29 years old who had been exposed to COVID-19.

The chain has TRBV7-2 and TRBJ2-5, with a weak D call TRBD1 (6 bases). CDR1 is SGHTA, CDR2 FQGNSA, per germline. This CDR3 contains 16 residues. V lost 6 bases and J 0 bases, leaving 17 bases between the germline ends. The CDR3 here is CASRLNLQGNQETQYF. Here the CDR3 DNA reads TGTGCCAGCAGGTTGAATTTACAGGGAAACCAAGAGACCCAGTACTTC.

The table lists this clone with a count of one. The J gene is TRBJ1-4, the V gene TRBV3-1 (or the pseudogene TRBV3-2); TRBD1 might be the D (6 bases). Trimming pared 2 bases from V and 7 bases from J, leaving 14 bases between. Germline CDR1 is LGHDT and CDR2 is YNNKEL (reference sequence). The CDR3 length is 15 residues. The CDR3 spells CASSQKGVVFEKLFF. CDR3 sequence (DNA): TGTGCCAGCAGCCAAAAGGGGGTAGTTTTTGAAAAACTGTTTTTT.

This clone appeared a few times. V usage is TRBV10-3 and J usage is TRBJ1-2; TRBD1 matches 9 bases. The V and J ends lost 3 bases and 8 bases, in that order; junction bases with no gene match: 10. Per the germline V gene, CDR1 is ENHRY and CDR2 is SYGVKD. This CDR3 contains 15 residues. This chain's CDR3 is CAISEDTGGAGGYTF. The CDR3 DNA sequence: TGTGCCATCAGTGAAGATACAGGGGGCGCTGGGGGCTACACCTTC.

The rearrangement joins TRBV5-1 to TRBJ1-2; D is perhaps TRBD1 (5 bases). CDR1 is SGHRS, CDR2 YFSETQ, per germline. CDR3 size: 14 residues. Trimming took 0 bases from V and 6 from J, leaving 12 bases between them. For the CDR3, the DNA is TGCGCCAGCAGCTTGGCACAGGATGCCAATGGCTACACCTTC. Translated, it gives CASSLAQDANGYTF.

V and J are TRBV27 and TRBJ2-6; D call uncertain. Germline V gene lookup returns CDR1 MNHEY and CDR2 SMNVEV (reference sequence). V lost 5 bases and J lost 0, with 8 bases in between. The CDR3 loop spans 15 amino acids. The CDR3 is CASSPLASGANVLTF. CDR3 DNA sequence: TGTGCCAGCAGTCCCCTGGCCTCTGGGGCCAACGTCCTGACTTTC. Supplemented by reference TRBV27 and TRBJ2-6, the full variable domain reads EAQVTQNPRYLITVTGKKLTVTCSQNMNHEYMSWYRQDPGLGLRQIYYSMNVEVTDKGDVPEGYKVSRKEKRNFPLILESPSPNQTSLYFCASSPLASGANVLTFGAGSRLTVL.

Here the CDR3 DNA reads TGTGCCAGCAGCCGGACAGGGCCCCGATCCGAAGCTTTCTTT. As protein: CASSRTGPRSEAFF. The rearrangement joins TRBV7-2 to TRBJ1-1, with 8 bases aligning to TRBD1. V lost 5 bases to trimming and J lost 8 bases; unmatched junction nucleotides: 10. This CDR3 has 14 amino acids. Germline V CDR1 and CDR2: SGHTA, FQGNSA.

The chain has TRBV18 and TRBJ1-3; the match to TRBD1 covers 7 bases. The V segment lost 5 bases and the J segment 2 bases; nucleotides outside the gene matches: 0. Germline V gene sequence: CDR1 KGHSH, CDR2 LQKENI. The CDR3 length is 13 residues. DNA of the CDR3: TGTGCCAGCTCAACAGGGGCTGGAAACACCATATATTTT. Translated: CASSTGAGNTIYF.

V and J are TRBV4-1 and TRBJ2-2; D perhaps matches TRBD2 (6 bases). Germline CDR1 reads MGHRA; CDR2 reads YSYEKL. The CDR3 is made up of 19 amino acids. V was trimmed by 1 base and J by 0 bases, leaving 18 bases between them. This CDR3 reads CASSQVSRSGGSNTGELFF. CDR3 sequence (DNA): TGCGCCAGCAGCCAAGTTTCTAGGAGCGGAGGGTCGAACACCGGGGAGCTGTTTTTT.

The rearrangement joins TRBV15 to TRBJ2-7; TRBD2 might be the D (5 bases). This CDR3 spans 14 amino acids. The germline V gene encodes CDR1 LNHNV and CDR2 YYDKDF (reference sequence). V was shortened by 3 bases and J by 0 bases, with 9 bases between the two germline ends. The CDR3 coding sequence is TGTGCCACCAGCAGGCGAGGGTCCTCCTACGAGCAGTACTTC. Residues: CATSRRGSSYEQYF.

This sequence joins TRBV29-1 and TRBJ2-7; TRBD2 is a possible D gene (5 bases). V dropped 4 bases and J dropped 2 bases, with 9 bases sitting between them. Germline V CDR1 and CDR2: SQVTM, ANQGSEA. The CDR3 is made up of 12 amino acids. The CDR3 DNA reads TGCAGCGTTGCGAGGGAAGCCTACGAGCAGTACTTC. This sequence encodes CSVAREAYEQYF.

The gene calls are TRBV2 and TRBJ2-7, with D uncertain. V was cut by 7 bases and J by 4 bases, with 11 bases left in between. The length of the CDR3 is 12 residues. Germline assignment: CDR1 SNHLY and CDR2 FYNNEI. DNA of the CDR3: TGTGCCAGCAAACAGCTCAGGTACGAGCAGTACTTC. This sequence encodes CASKQLRYEQYF.

This chain uses TRBV19 with TRBJ2-1, with TRBD2 identical over 9 bases. CDR3 size: 15 residues. The junction had 8 bases not matched to a gene; V was cut back by 5 bases and J by 6 bases. Germline CDR1 reads LNHDA; CDR2 reads SQIVND (reference sequence). CDR3 nucleotides: TGTGCCAGTAGTCGGGGGATAGCGGGGGCCAATGAGCAGTTCTTC. Protein: CASSRGIAGANEQFF.

The chain recombines TRBV6-5 with TRBJ1-1, with D unclear. The CDR3 totals 12 residues. Trimming left V 6 bases short and J 4 bases short, with 9 bases between. Germline V gene lookup returns CDR1 MNHEY and CDR2 SVGAGI. CDR3 coding DNA: TGTGCCAGCAGGCGGCGGGGCACTGAAGCTTTCTTT. It codes for CASRRRGTEAFF.

V usage is TRBV6-4 and J usage is TRBJ1-6, with 7 bases matching TRBD1. CDR1 and CDR2 (germline): MRHNA, SNTAGT. The CDR3 spans 15 residues. The trim removed 6 bases at V and 3 bases at J, leaving 5 bases unmatched. The CDR3, as DNA: TGTGCCAGCAGCAACAGGGACAGCTATAATTCACCCCTCCACTTT. As protein: CASSNRDSYNSPLHF.

The J gene is TRBJ2-5, the V gene TRBV2; 11 nucleotides match TRBD1. Per the germline V gene, CDR1 is SNHLY and CDR2 is FYNNEI. The CDR3 has 15 residues. The trim removed 6 bases at V and 4 bases at J, leaving 7 bases unmatched. The CDR3 loop reads CASSWDRGDRETQYF. For the CDR3, the DNA is TGTGCCAGCAGCTGGGACAGGGGGGATCGAGAGACCCAGTACTTC.

The genes are TRBV3-1 (or the pseudogene TRBV3-2) and TRBJ1-5; the D is unclear. The germline V and J ends were trimmed by 0 bases and 4 bases, with 22 bases remaining between them. CDR1 and CDR2 from the germline V gene are LGHDT and YNNKEL (reference sequence). There are 19 residues in the CDR3. CDR3 DNA: TGTGCCAGCAGCCAAGATGCAGGCTCGGGCAGGAGGAGGAATCAGCCCCAGCATTTT. This translates into CASSQDAGSGRRRNQPQHF.

This chain joins TRBV19 and TRBJ2-7, with D hard to call. V was cut by 6 bases and J by 0 bases, with 12 bases left in between. The CDR3 spans 14 residues. Germline CDR1 is LNHDA and CDR2 is SQIVND (reference sequence). CDR3 sequence (DNA): TGTGCCAGTAGCGTGTCCTGGGCCTCCTACGAGCAGTACTTC. Protein product: CASSVSWASYEQYF. The full variable domain, rest sourced from reference TRBV19 and TRBJ2-7, is DGGITQSPKYLFRKEGQNVTLSCEQNLNHDAMYWYRQDPGQGLRLIYYSQIVNDFQKGDIAEGYSVSREKKESFPLTVTSAQKNPTAFYLCASSVSWASYEQYFGPGTRLTVT.

This clone was detected once. The V gene is TRBV7-3, the J gene TRBJ2-1, with 9 bases lining up with TRBD2. With 6 bases clipped from V and 7 bases from J, the junction kept 7 bases outside the gene matches. The CDR3 loop spans 14 amino acids. Germline CDR1 and CDR2: SGHTA and FQGTGA. CDR3 protein: CASRAGGTVNEQFF. In nucleotides, the CDR3 is TGTGCCAGCAGGGCGGGGGGGACTGTGAATGAGCAGTTCTTC.

Concerning this clone: The conserved final phenylalanine or tryptophan is absent from the CDR3, which likely points to a read error. The DNA is left out, because the CDR3 cannot be placed on it with certainty; the CDR3 is given as TCRdb lists it. CDR3 sequence: CASTQTGTGINL. J is TRBJ2-3 and V is TRBV6-5; TRBD1 was called by the table and not checked on the DNA. CDR1 is MNHEY, CDR2 SVGAGI, per germline. Ends included, the CDR3 has 12 residues.

The chain recombines TRBV28 with TRBJ2-7, with TRBD1 matching over 9 bases. Trimming at V came to 2 bases and at J to 5 bases, leaving 13 bases not matched to a gene. This CDR3 spans 17 amino acids. Germline CDR1 is MDHEN and CDR2 is SYDVKM. Here the CDR3 reads CASSLTGPGQGANEQYF. The DNA of the CDR3 is TGTGCCAGCAGTTTAACCGGACCGGGACAGGGCGCGAACGAGCAGTACTTC.

The rearrangement joins TRBV27 to TRBJ2-1; 10 bases match TRBD1. Trimming removed 3 bases from V and 8 bases from J; junction bases left unmatched: 4. Germline CDR1 is MNHEY and CDR2 is SMNVEV (reference sequence). This CDR3 has 14 residues. CDR3 nucleotide sequence: TGTGCCAGCAGTTTCAACGGACAGGGGGATGAGCAGTTCTTC. Translating it yields CASSFNGQGDEQFF.

This rearrangement joins TRBV19 to TRBJ2-3; 9 positions agree with TRBD1. V shed 3 bases and J 0 bases; nucleotides not matched to a gene: 1. The CDR3 is 15 amino acids. Germline V lookup: CDR1 LNHDA, CDR2 SQIVND (reference sequence). The CDR3 reads CASSIGTGSTDTQYF. The CDR3 bases are TGTGCCAGTAGTATCGGGACAGGGAGCACAGATACGCAGTATTTT.

The chain uses TRBV24-1 and TRBJ1-2; tentative D call: TRBD1 (5 bases). Trimming cost V 3 bases and J 7 bases, with 20 bases left between them. The CDR3 contains 16 residues. Germline lookup yields CDR1 KGHDR and CDR2 SFDVKD. DNA for the CDR3: TGTGCCACCAGTGATACGGGGGGAGCTGCCTTAAGTGGCTACACCTTC. This sequence encodes CATSDTGGAALSGYTF.

The chain is built from TRBV29-1 and TRBJ2-7; TRBD2 matches 10 bases. The CDR3 runs 13 residues. Germline V gene data show CDR1 as SQVTM and CDR2 as ANQGSEA. Germline trimming cut 4 bases from V and 2 bases from J; bases unmatched to any gene: 2. The CDR3 here is CSVVSGRTYEQYF. The CDR3 DNA follows: TGCAGCGTTGTTAGCGGGAGGACCTACGAGCAGTACTTC.

V and J are TRBV14 and TRBJ1-2; TRBD1 agrees at 7 bases. Germline V lookup: CDR1 SGHDN, CDR2 FVKESK. The CDR3 sequence is 16 residues long. V trimming: 3 bases; J trimming: 4 bases; junction bases outside the gene matches: 11. Here the CDR3 reads CASSHGVGGSGYGYTF. Here the CDR3 DNA reads TGTGCCAGCAGCCATGGAGTAGGGGGCTCGGGCTATGGCTACACCTTC.

V gene TRBV5-1 combines with J gene TRBJ2-7, with D perhaps TRBD1 (6 bases). The V end was cut by 3 bases, the J end by 3 bases, with 16 bases between. This CDR3 contains 15 residues. Germline-derived CDR1 and CDR2 are SGHRS and YFSETQ. The CDR3 nucleotides are TGCGCCAGCAGCTCATTTCGTGAAGGGGGCTACGAGCAGTACTTC. Protein product: CASSSFREGGYEQYF.